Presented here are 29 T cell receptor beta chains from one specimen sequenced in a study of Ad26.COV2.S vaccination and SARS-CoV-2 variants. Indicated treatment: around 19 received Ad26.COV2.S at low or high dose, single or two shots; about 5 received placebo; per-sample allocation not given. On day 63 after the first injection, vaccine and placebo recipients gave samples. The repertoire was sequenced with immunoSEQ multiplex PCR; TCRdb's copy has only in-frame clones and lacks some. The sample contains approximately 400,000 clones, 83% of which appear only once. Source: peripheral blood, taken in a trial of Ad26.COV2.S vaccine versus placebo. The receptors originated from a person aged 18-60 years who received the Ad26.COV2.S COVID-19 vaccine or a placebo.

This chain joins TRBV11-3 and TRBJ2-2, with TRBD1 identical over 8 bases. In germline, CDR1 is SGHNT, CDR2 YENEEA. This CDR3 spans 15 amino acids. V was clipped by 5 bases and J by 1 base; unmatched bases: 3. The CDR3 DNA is TGTGCCAGCAGCCGGGACAGGATGAACACCGGGGAGCTGTTTTTT. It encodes CASSRDRMNTGELFF.

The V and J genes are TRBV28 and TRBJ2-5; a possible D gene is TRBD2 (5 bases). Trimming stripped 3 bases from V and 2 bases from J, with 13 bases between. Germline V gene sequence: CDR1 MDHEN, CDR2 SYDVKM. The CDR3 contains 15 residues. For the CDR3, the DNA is TGTGCCAGCAGTTTTTCGGGGAAGGGTCAAGAGACCCAGTACTTC. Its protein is CASSFSGKGQETQYF.

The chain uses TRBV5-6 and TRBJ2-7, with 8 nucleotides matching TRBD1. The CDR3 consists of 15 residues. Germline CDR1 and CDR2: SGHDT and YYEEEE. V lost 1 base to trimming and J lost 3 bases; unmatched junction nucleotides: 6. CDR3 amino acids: CASSLLTGGGYEQYF. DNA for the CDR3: TGTGCCAGCAGCTTGCTAACAGGGGGAGGCTACGAGCAGTACTTC.

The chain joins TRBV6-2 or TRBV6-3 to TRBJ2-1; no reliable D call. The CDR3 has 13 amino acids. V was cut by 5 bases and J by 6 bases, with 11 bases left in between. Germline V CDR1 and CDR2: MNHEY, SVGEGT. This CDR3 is CASSRSGLNEQFF. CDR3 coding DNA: TGTGCCAGCAGTCGGTCCGGGCTCAATGAGCAGTTCTTC.

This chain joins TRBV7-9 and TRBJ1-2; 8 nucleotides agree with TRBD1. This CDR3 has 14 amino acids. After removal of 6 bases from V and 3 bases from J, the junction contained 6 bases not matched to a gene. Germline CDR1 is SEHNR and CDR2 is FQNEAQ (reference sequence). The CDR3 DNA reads TGTGCCAGCAGTTACGGGGGACAGGACTATGGCTACACCTTC. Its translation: CASSYGGQDYGYTF. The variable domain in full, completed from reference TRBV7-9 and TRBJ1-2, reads DTGVSQNPRHKITKRGQNVTFRCDPISEHNRLYWYRQTLGQGPEFLTYFQNEAQLEKSRLLSDRFSAERPKGSFSTLEIQRTEQGDSAMYLCASSYGGQDYGYTFGSGTRLTVV.

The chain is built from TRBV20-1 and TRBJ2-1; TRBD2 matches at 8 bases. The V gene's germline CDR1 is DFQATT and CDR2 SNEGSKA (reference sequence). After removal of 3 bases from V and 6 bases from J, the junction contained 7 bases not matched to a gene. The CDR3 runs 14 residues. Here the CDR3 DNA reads TGCAGTGCTAGTAGTGGGACTAGTCCCAATGAGCAGTTCTTC. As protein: CSASSGTSPNEQFF.

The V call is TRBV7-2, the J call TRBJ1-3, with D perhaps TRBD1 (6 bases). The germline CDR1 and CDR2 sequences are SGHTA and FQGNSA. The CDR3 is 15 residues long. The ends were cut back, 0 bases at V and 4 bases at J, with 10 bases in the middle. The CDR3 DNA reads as TGTGCCAGCAGCTTAGCGGGACACGCCGGAAACACCATATATTTT. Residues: CASSLAGHAGNTIYF. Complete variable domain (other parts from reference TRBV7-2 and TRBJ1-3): GAGVSQSPSNKVTEKGKDVELRCDPISGHTALYWYRQSLGQGLEFLIYFQGNSAPDKSGLPSDRFSAERTGGSVSTLTIQRTQQEDSAVYLCASSLAGHAGNTIYFGEGSWLTVV.

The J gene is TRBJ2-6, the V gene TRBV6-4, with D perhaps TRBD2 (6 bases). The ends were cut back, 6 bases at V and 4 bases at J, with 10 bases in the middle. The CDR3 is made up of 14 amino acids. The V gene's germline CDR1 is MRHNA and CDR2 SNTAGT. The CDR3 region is CASSGGPGANVLTF. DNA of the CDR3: TGTGCCAGCAGCGGGGGTCCCGGGGCCAACGTCCTGACTTTC.

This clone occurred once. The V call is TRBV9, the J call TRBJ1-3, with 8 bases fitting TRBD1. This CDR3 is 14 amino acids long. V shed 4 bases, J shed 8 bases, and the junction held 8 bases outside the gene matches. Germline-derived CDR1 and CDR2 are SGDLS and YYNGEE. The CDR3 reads CASSPRTGLDTIYF. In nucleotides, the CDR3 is TGTGCCAGCAGCCCCCGGACAGGGTTGGACACCATATATTTT. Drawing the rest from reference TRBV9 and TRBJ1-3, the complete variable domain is DSGVTQTPKHLITATGQRVTLRCSPRSGDLSVYWYQQSLDQGLQFLIQYYNGEERAKGNILERFSAQQFPDLHSELNLSSLELGDSALYFCASSPRTGLDTIYFGEGSWLTVV.

CDR3 nucleotides: TGTGCCAGCAGTTACTCGACTAGCGGGGGGGCCGAAGATGAGCAGTTCTTC. It codes for CASSYSTSGGAEDEQFF. The J gene is TRBJ2-1, the V gene TRBV6-2 or TRBV6-3; TRBD2 agrees at 14 bases. Germline trimming cut 0 bases from V and 8 bases from J; bases unmatched to any gene: 6. The CDR3 consists of 17 residues. Looked up from germline, CDR1 is MNHEY and CDR2 is SVGEGT.

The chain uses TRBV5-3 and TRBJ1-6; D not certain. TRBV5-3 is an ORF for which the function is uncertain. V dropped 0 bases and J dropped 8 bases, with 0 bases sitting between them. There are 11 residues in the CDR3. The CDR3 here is CARSLDSPLHF. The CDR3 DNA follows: TGTGCCAGAAGCTTGGATTCACCCCTCCACTTT.

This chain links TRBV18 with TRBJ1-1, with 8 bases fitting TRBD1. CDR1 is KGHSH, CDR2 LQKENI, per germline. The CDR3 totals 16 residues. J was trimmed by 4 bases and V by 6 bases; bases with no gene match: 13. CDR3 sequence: CASSYFDQGASTEAFF. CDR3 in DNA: TGTGCCAGCTCCTATTTTGATCAGGGGGCTAGCACTGAAGCTTTCTTT.

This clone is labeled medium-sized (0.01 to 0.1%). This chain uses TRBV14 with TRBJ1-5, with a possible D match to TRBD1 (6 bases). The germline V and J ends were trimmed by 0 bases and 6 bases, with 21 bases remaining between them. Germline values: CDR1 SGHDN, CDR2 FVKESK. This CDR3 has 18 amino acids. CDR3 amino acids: CASSQDRKSGGRGQPQHF. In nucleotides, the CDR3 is TGTGCCAGCAGCCAAGATAGGAAGAGTGGGGGGCGAGGTCAGCCCCAGCATTTT. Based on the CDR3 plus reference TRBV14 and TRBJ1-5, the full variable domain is EAGVTQFPSHSVIEKGQTVTLRCDPISGHDNLYWYRRVMGKEIKFLLHFVKESKQDESGMPNNRFLAERTGGTYSTLKVQPAELEDSGVYFCASSQDRKSGGRGQPQHFGDGTRLSIL.

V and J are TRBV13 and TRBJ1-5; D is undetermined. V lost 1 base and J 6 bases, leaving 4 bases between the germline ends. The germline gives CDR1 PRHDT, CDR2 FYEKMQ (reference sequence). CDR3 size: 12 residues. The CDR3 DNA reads TGTGCCAGCAGCTTAGAGGGTCAGCCCCAGCATTTT. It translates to CASSLEGQPQHF.

The CDR3 DNA follows: TGTGCCAGCAGTTACTACCCAGGGGGAGGCTACACCTTC. Protein sequence: CASSYYPGGGYTF. The chain has TRBV6-5 and TRBJ1-2; the match to TRBD1 covers 7 bases. From germline, CDR1 is MNHEY and CDR2 SVGAGI. The CDR3 sequence is 13 residues long. J gave up 8 bases and V 1 base, and 4 bases lay outside the gene matches.

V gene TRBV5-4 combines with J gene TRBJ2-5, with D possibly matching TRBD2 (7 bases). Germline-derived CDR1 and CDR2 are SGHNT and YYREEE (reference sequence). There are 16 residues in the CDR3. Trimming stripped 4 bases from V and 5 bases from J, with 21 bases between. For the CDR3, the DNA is TGTGCCAGCAGCCATACGGGGGGCCATCCGTCGGAGACCCAGTACTTC. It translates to CASSHTGGHPSETQYF.

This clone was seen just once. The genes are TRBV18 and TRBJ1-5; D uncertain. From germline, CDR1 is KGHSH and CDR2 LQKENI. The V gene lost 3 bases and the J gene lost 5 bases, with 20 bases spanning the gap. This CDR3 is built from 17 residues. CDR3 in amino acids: CASSPLGPSKGDQPQHF. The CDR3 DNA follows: TGTGCCAGCTCACCCCTCGGACCGTCAAAAGGAGATCAGCCCCAGCATTTT.

For the CDR3, the DNA is TGTGCCAGCGGACAGTTCAGCTCTGGGGCCAACGTCCTGACTTTC. Translating it yields CASGQFSSGANVLTF. The V call is TRBV19, the J call TRBJ2-6, with D perhaps TRBD1 (6 bases). Trimming cost V 9 bases and J 0 bases, with 12 bases left between them. Looked up from germline, CDR1 is LNHDA and CDR2 is SQIVND (reference sequence). This CDR3 has 15 amino acids.

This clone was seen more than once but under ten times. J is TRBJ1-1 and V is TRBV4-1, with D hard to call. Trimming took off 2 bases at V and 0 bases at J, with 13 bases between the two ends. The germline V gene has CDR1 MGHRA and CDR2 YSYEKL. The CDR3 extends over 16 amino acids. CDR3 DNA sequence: TGCGCCAGCAGCCAACATATTCATACGGTGAACACTGAAGCTTTCTTT. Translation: CASSQHIHTVNTEAFF.

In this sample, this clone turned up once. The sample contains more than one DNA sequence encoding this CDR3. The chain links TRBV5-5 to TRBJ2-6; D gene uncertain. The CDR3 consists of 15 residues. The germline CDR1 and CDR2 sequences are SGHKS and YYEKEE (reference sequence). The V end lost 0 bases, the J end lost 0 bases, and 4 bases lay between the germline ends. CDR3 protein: CASSLGDSGANVLTF. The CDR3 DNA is TGTGCCAGCAGCTTGGGAGACTCTGGGGCCAACGTCCTGACTTTC.

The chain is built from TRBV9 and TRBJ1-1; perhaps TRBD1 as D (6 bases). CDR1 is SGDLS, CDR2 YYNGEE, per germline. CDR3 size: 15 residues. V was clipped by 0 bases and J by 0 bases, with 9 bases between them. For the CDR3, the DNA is TGTGCCAGCAGCGTAGTTCAGGGGCTGAACACTGAAGCTTTCTTT. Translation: CASSVVQGLNTEAFF.

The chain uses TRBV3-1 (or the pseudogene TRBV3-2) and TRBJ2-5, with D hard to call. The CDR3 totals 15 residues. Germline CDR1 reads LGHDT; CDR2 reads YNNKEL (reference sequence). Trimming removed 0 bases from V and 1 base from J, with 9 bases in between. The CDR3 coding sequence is TGTGCCAGCAGCCAAGACCCAGGCCCCCAAGAGACCCAGTACTTC. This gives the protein CASSQDPGPQETQYF.

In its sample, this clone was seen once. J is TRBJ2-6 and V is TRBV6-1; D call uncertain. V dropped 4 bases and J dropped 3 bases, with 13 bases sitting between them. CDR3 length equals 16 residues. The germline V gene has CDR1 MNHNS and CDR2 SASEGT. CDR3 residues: CASSGYTGGGANVLTF. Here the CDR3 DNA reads TGTGCCAGCAGTGGTTACACGGGTGGTGGGGCCAACGTCCTGACTTTC.

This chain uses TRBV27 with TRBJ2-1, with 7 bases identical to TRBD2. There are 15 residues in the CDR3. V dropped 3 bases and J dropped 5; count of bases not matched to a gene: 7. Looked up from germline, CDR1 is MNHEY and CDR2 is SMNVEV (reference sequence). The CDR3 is CASSFTAGPNNEQFF. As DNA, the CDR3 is TGTGCCAGCAGTTTCACAGCGGGGCCGAACAATGAGCAGTTCTTC.

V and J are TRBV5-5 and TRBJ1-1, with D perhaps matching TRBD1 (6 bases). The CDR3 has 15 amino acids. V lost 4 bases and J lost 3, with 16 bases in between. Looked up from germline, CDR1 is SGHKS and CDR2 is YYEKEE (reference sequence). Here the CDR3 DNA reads TGTGCCAGCAGCGGGGAAACAGGGTTTTACACTGAAGCTTTCTTT. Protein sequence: CASSGETGFYTEAFF.

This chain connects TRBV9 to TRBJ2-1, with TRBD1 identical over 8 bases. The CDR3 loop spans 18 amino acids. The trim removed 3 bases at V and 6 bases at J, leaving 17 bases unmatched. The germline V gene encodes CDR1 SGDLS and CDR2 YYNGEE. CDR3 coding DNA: TGTGCCAGCAGCGGTGGGGCTTATTGGACAGGGTTGGGCAATGAGCAGTTCTTC. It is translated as CASSGGAYWTGLGNEQFF.

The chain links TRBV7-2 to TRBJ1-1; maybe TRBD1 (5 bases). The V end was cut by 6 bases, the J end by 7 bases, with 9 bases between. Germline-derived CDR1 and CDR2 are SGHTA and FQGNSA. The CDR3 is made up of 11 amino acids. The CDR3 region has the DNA TGTGCCAGCAGTTGGGGGATTGAAGCTTTCTTT. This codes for CASSWGIEAFF.

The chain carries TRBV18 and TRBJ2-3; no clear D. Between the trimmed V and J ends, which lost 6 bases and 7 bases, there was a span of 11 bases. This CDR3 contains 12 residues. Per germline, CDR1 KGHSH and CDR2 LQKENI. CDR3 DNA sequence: TGTGCCAGCTCCCCAGCAGCAAATACGCAGTATTTT. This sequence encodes CASSPAANTQYF.

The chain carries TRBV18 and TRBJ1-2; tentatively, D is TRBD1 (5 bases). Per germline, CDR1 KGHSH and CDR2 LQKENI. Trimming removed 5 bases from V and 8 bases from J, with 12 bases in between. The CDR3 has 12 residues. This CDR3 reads CASSSDTVGYTF. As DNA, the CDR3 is TGTGCCAGCTCATCGGACACCGTGGGCTACACCTTC.